This T cell receptor beta chain originates from a study of neurological immune-mediated disorders. This clonotype was detected ten times or more. Trimming pared 6 bases from V and 8 bases from J, leaving 17 bases between. The germline V gene has CDR1 SEHNR and CDR2 FQNEAQ (reference sequence). This CDR3 contains 14 residues. 5'RACE generated cDNA with 10-nucleotide random UMIs. In every sequencing run, more than 180 million TCR-beta sequences were generated from 15-18 subjects. TCRdb re-analysed the 5' RACE reads in MiXCR, keeping a single row per CDR3 protein. Among about 22,000 distinct CDR3 sequences listed, 5% to 7% were seen once.

Sequencing was carried out using CD8+ T cells from blood. The chain recombines TRBV7-9 with TRBJ1-3, with unresolved D. The receptor was derived from a young man in good health. The CDR3 coding sequence is TGTGCCAGCAGTATCCTAGCCCCGGGGTACACCATATATTTT. This sequence encodes CASSILAPGYTIYF.